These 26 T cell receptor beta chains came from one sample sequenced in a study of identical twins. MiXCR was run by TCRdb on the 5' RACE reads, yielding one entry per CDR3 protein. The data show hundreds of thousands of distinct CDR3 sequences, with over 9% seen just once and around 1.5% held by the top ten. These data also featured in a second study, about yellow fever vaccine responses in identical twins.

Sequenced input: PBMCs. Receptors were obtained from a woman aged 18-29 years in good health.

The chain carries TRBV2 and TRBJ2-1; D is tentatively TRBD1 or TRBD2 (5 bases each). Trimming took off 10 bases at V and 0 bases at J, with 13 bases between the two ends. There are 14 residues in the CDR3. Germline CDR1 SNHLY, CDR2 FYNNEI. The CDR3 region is CATTRDGSYNEQFF. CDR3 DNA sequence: TGTGCCACCACGAGGGACGGCTCCTACAATGAGCAGTTCTTC.

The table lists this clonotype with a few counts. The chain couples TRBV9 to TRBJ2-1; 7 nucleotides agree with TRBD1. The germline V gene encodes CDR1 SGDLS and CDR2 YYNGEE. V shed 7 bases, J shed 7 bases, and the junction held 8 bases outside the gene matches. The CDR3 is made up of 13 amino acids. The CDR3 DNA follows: TGTGCCAGCTCCGGGACAGCGGATAATGAGCAGTTCTTC. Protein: CASSGTADNEQFF.

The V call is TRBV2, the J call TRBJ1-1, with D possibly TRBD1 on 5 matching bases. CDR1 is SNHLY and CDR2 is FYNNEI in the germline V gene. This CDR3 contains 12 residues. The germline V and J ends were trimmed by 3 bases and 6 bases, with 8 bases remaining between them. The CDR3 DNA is TGTGCCAGCAGTGAGACAGCTTCTGAAGCTTTCTTT. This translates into CASSETASEAFF.

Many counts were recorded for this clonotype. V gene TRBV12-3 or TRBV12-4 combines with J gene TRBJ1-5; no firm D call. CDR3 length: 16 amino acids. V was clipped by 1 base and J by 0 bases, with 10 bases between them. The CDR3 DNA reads TGTGCCAGCAGTTTAGTACCGGTGTATAGCAATCAGCCCCAGCATTTT. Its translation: CASSLVPVYSNQPQHF.

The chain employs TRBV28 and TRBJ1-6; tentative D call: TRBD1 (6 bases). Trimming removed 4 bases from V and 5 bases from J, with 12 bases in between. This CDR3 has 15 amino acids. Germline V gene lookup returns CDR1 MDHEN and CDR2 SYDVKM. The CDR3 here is CASSSPDSNNSPLHF. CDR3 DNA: TGTGCCAGCAGTTCCCCGGACAGCAATAATTCACCCCTCCACTTT.

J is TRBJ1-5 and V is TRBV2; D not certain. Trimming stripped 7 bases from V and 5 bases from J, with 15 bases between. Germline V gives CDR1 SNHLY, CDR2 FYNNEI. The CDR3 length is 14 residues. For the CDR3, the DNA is TGTGCCAGCAAATCGGGCCTACCCGATCAGCCCCAGCATTTT. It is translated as CASKSGLPDQPQHF. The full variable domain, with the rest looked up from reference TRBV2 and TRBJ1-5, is EPEVTQTPSHQVTQMGQEVILRCVPISNHLYFYWYRQILGQKVEFLVSFYNNEISEKSEIFDDQFSVERPDGSNFTLKIRSTKLEDSAMYFCASKSGLPDQPQHFGDGTRLSIL.

The CDR3 sequence: CSAPGGVNTEAFF. DNA of the CDR3: TGCAGTGCTCCTGGAGGGGTGAACACTGAAGCTTTCTTT. V and J are TRBV20-1 and TRBJ1-1, with D maybe TRBD1 (5 bases). Deletions cut 5 bases from V and 0 bases from J, with 10 bases between. This CDR3 is 13 amino acids long. CDR1 is DFQATT, CDR2 SNEGSKA, per germline (reference sequence).

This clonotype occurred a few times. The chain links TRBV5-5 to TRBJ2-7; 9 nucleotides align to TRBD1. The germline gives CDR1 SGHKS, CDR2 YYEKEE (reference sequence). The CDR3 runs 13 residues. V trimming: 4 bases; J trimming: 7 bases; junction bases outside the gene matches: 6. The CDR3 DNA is TGTGCCAGCAGCGCAGACAGGGGGTGGGAGCAGTACGTC. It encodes CASSADRGWEQYV.

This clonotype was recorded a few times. This CDR3 reads CAIGPRAADNEQFF. In DNA, the CDR3 is TGTGCCATCGGTCCTAGGGCCGCCGACAATGAGCAGTTCTTC. The gene calls are TRBV10-3 and TRBJ2-1; D gene ambiguous. The germline gives CDR1 ENHRY, CDR2 SYGVKD. The CDR3 length is 14 residues. V dropped 8 bases and J dropped 5 bases, with 16 bases sitting between them.

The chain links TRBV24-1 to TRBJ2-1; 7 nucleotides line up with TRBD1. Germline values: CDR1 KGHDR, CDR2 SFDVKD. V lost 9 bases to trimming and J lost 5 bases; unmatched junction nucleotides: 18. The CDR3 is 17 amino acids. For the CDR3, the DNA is TGTGCCACCCAAGAGACGTCCGACAGGGTATCCCACAATGAGCAGTTCTTC. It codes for CATQETSDRVSHNEQFF.

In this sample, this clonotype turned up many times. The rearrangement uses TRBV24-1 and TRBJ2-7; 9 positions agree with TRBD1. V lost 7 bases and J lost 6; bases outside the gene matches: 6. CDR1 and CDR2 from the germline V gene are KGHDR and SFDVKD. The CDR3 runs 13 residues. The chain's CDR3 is CATSRDREGEQYF. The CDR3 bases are TGTGCCACCAGCCGGGACAGGGAGGGCGAGCAGTACTTC.

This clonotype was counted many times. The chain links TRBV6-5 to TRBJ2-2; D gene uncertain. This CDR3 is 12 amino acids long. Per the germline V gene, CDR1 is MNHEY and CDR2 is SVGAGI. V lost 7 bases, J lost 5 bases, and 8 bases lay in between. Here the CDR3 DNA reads TGTGCCAGCACTACTGGGACCGGGGAGCTGTTTTTT. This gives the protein CASTTGTGELFF.

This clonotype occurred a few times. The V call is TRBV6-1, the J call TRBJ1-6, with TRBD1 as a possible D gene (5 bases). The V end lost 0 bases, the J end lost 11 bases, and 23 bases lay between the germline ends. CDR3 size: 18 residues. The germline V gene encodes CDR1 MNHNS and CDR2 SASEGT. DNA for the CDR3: TGTGCCAGCAGTGAAGCCTACCGGGACTATATGCTGCCGGCACCCCTCCACTTT. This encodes CASSEAYRDYMLPAPLHF.

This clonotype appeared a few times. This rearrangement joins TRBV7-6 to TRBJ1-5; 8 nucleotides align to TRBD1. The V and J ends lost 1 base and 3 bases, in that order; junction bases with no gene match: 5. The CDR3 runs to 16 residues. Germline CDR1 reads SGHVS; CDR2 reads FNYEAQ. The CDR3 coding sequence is TGTGCCAGCAGCTTAGGAGTCAGGGGGCTCAATCAGCCCCAGCATTTT. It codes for CASSLGVRGLNQPQHF.

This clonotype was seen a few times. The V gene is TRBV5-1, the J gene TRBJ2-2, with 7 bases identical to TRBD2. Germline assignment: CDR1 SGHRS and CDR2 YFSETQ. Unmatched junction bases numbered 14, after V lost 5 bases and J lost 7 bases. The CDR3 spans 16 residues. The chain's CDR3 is CASRLTPAGRDGELFF. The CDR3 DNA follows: TGCGCCAGCAGACTAACCCCAGCGGGAAGGGACGGGGAGCTGTTTTTT.

The chain's CDR3 is CASSQGVQGSEQFF. The CDR3 DNA is TGTGCCAGCAGCCAAGGCGTACAGGGGAGTGAGCAGTTCTTC. The rearrangement joins TRBV3-1 to TRBJ2-1; TRBD1 agrees at 7 bases. V lost 1 base to trimming and J lost 9 bases; unmatched junction nucleotides: 6. Germline lookup yields CDR1 LGHDT and CDR2 YNNKEL (reference sequence). The CDR3 consists of 14 residues.

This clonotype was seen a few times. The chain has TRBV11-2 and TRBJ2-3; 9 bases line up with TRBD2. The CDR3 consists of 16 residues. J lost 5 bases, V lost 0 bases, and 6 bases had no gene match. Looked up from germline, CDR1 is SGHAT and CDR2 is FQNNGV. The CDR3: CASSLDLAGNLDTQYF. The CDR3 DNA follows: TGTGCCAGCAGCTTAGATCTAGCGGGGAATTTAGATACGCAGTATTTT.

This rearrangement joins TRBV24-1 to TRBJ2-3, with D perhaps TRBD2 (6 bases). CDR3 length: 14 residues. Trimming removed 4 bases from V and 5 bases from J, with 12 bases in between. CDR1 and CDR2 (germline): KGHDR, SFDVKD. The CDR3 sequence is CATSDGGAGDTQYF. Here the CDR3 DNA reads TGTGCCACCAGTGACGGAGGAGCGGGAGATACGCAGTATTTT.

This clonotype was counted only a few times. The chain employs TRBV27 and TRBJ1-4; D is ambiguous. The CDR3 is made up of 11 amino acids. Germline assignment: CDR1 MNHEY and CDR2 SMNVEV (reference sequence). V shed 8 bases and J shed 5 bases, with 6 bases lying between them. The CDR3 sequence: CASGKNEKLFF. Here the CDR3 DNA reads TGTGCCAGCGGAAAGAATGAAAAACTGTTTTTT.

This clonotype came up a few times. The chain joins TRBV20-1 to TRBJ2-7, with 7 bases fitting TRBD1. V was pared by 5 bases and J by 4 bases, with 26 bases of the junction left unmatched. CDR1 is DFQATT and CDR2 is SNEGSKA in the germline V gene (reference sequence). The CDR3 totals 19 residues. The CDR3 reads CSAERDILLNRDSYYEQYV. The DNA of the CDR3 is TGCAGTGCTGAACGCGACATTTTATTAAACCGGGACAGTTATTACGAGCAGTACGTC.

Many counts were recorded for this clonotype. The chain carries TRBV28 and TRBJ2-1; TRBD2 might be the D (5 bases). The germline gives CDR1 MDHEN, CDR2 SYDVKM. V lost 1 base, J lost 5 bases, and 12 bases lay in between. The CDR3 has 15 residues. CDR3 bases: TGTGCCAGCAGTTTATTGAGCGGAGGAGACAATGAGCAGTTCTTC. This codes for CASSLLSGGDNEQFF.

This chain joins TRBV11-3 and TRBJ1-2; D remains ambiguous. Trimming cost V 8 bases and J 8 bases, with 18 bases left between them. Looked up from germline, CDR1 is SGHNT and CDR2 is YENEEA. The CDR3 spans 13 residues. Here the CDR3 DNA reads TGTGCCAGCCCCCGCGGGGTCTTCAAGGGCTACACCTTC. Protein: CASPRGVFKGYTF. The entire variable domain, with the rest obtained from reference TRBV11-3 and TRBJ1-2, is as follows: EAGVVQSPRYKIIEKKQPVAFWCNPISGHNTLYWYLQNLGQGPELLIRYENEEAVDDSQLPKDRFSAERLKGVDSTLKIQPAELGDSAVYLCASPRGVFKGYTFGSGTRLTVV.

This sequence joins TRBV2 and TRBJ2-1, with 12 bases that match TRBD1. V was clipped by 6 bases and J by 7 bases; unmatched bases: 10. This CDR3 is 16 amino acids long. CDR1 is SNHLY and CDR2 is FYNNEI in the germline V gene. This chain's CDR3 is CASRAGTGGAWNEQFF. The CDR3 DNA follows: TGTGCCAGCAGAGCCGGGACAGGGGGCGCTTGGAATGAGCAGTTCTTC.

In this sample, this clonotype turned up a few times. CDR3 in DNA: TGTGCCATCAGTTCCGGGACTAGGTCAGAGACCCAGTACTTC. It translates to CAISSGTRSETQYF. V is TRBV10-3 and J is TRBJ2-5; 8 nucleotides line up with TRBD2. Trimming removed 5 bases from V and 4 bases from J; junction bases left unmatched: 6. The CDR3 consists of 14 residues. Germline CDR1 is ENHRY and CDR2 is SYGVKD.

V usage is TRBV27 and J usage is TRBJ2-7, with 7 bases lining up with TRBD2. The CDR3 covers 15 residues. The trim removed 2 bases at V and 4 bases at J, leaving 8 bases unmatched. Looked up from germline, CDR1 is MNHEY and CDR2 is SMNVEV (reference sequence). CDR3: CASSLDGGSLYEQYF. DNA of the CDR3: TGTGCCAGCAGTTTAGATGGCGGGAGTCTTTACGAGCAGTACTTC.

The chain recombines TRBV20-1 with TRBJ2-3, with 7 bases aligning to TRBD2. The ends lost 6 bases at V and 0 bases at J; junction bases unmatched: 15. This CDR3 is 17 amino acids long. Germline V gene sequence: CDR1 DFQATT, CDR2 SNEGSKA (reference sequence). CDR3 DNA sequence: TGCAGTGCAGCCGAGCGGGGCGGTATTTTGAGCACAGATACGCAGTATTTT. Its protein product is CSAAERGGILSTDTQYF.